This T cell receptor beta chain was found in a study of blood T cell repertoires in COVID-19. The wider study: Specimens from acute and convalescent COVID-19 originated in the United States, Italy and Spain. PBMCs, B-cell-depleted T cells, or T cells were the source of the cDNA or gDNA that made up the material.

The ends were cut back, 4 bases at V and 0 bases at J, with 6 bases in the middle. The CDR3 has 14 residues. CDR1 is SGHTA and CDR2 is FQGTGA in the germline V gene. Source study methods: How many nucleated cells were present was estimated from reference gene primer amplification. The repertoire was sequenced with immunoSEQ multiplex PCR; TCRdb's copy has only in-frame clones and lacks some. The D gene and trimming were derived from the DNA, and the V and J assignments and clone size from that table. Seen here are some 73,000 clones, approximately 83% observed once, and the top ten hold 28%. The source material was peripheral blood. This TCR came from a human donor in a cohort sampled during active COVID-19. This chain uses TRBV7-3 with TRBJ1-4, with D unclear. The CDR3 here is CASSSPSTNEKLFF. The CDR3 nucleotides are TGTGCCAGCAGCTCCCCCTCAACTAATGAAAAACTGTTTTTT.